This TCR beta chain was obtained from a study of blood T cell repertoires in COVID-19. Background on the study: Material from acute and convalescent COVID-19 was sourced from the United States, Italy and Spain. T cells, B-cell-depleted T cells, or PBMCs supplied cDNA or gDNA.

The Seattle patients joined while their infection was active and were tracked longitudinally afterward. In the source study's methods: Cell counts per sample came from amplifying reference gene primers. Method: immunoSEQ multiplex PCR; TCRdb's copy keeps in-frame clones and lacks some. The V and J calls and clone size were taken over from that table, and D and trimming were inferred from the DNA. The sample shows roughly 350,000 clones, roughly 90% of them seen only once. Sequencing was carried out using peripheral blood. The source of this sequence is a woman aged 70-85 years with COVID-19, enrolled during active disease.

The CDR3 nucleotides read TGTGCCAGCAGTCTTACCGGACAGGGGTTTGGCGGGGAGCTGTTTTTT. Translation gives CASSLTGQGFGGELFF. V and J are TRBV28 and TRBJ2-2, with 9 nucleotides matching TRBD1. CDR1 is MDHEN, CDR2 SYDVKM, per germline. J gave up 7 bases and V 5 bases, and 11 bases lay outside the gene matches. There are 16 residues in the CDR3.